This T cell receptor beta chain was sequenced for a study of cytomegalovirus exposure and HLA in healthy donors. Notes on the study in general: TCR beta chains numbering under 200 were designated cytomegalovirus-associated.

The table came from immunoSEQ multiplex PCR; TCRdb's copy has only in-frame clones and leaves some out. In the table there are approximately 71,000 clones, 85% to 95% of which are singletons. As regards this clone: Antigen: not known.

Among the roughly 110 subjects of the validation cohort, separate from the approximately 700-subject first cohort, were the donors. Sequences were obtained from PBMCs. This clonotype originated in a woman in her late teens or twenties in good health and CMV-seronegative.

CDR3 amino acids: CASSSHGGTNTGELFF. CDR3 coding DNA: TGTGCCAGCAGTTCCCACGGGGGAACGAACACCGGGGAGCTGTTTTTT. The chain joins TRBV28 to TRBJ2-2; D is possibly TRBD2 (6 bases). The CDR3 has 16 residues. V dropped 4 bases and J dropped 0 bases, with 12 bases sitting between them. Germline V CDR1 and CDR2: MDHEN, SYDVKM.